The source of this T cell receptor (beta chain) is a study of graft-versus-host responses after intestinal transplantation. Overall study context: Recipients across the board were started on anti-thymocyte globulin induction, then kept on tacrolimus and steroids for around 3 years.

This clone is a singleton in its sample. Its target is not known. This CDR3 spans 15 amino acids. Germline loops: CDR1 MNHNY, CDR2 SVGAGI (reference sequence). The V and J ends lost 0 bases and 5 bases respectively, with 13 bases between them. Method: immunoSEQ multiplex PCR; TCRdb's copy keeps in-frame clones and lacks some. The sample carries 30,000 to 40,000 clones, 93% recorded once. The TCR was taken from a human donor who was the organ donor for an intestinal transplant. The sequences come from unstimulated CD8+ T cells sorted from spleen or lymph node cells, collected before transplant. The V gene is TRBV6-6, the J gene TRBJ2-5; no reliable D call. In DNA form, the CDR3 reads TGTGCCAGCAGTTACTCGAATAGTATTGGGGAGACCCAGTACTTC. Its translation: CASSYSNSIGETQYF.